This T cell receptor beta chain was found in a study of identical twins. Study results and limitations: Twins showed weaker excess sharing in their beta out-of-frame sequences. Analyses of zero insertions could be partly confounded by invariant MAIT and iNKT cells.

V was clipped by 6 bases and J by 6 bases, with 11 bases between them. Germline V gives CDR1 MGHRA, CDR2 YSYEKL. The CDR3 totals 12 residues. Only a few counts were recorded for this clonotype. Its antigen is still unknown. With template switching, a universal primer site was added, and the cDNA carried unique molecular identifiers. TCRdb analysed the 5' RACE reads with MiXCR anew, one entry per CDR3 protein. The repertoire holds some 300,000 distinct CDR3 sequences, with over 9% as singletons. Another study also made use of these data, one on yellow fever vaccine responses in identical twins. This second study says: Reportedly, the response of twins' T cells to the vaccine seemed partly convergent, partly personalized.

The sample consisted of CD8+ T cells sorted from blood. The chain recombines TRBV4-1 with TRBJ1-1, with unresolved D. The receptor was derived from a woman aged 18-30 years in good health. The DNA for the CDR3 is TGCGCCAGCAGTCGAAAAGGTGCTGAAGCTTTCTTT. Translation gives CASSRKGAEAFF.